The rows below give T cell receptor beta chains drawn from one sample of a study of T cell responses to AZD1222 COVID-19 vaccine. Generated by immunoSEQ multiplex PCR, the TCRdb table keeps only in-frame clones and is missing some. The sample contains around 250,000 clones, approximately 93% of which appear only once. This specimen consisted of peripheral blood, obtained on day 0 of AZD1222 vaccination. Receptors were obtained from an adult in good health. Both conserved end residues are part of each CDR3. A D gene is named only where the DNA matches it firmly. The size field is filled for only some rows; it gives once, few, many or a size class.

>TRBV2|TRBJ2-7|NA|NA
TGTGCCAGCAGGGGCCAGGATCGGCTGATGGAGCAGTACTTC
CASRGQDRLMEQYF
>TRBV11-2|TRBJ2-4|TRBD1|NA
TGTGCCAGCAGCCGAAGTACCAGGGGGTCAGACATTCAGTACTTC
CASSRSTRGSDIQYF
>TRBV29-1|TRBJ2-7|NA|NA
TGCAGCGTTCGGAGGGGGTACGAGCAGTACTTC
CSVRRGYEQYF
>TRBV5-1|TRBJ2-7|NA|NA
TGCGCCAGCAGCCCGATGGGAAACGAGCAGTACTTC
CASSPMGNEQYF
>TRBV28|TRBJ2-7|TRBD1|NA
TGTGCCAGCAGTCTTCCAGGGACAGGGGAGTACTTC
CASSLPGTGEYF
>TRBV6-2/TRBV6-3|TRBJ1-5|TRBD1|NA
TGTGCCAGCAGTGTCACAGGGGACGGTCAGCCCCAGCATTTT
CASSVTGDGQPQHF
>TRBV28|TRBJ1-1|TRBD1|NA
TGTGCCAGCAGCTCCGGACAGGTAAATAAAGCTTTCTTT
CASSSGQVNKAFF
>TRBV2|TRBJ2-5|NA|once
TGTGCCAGCAGTCTTCCGACGGCCGGGACCCAGTACTTC
CASSLPTAGTQYF
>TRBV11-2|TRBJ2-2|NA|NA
TGTGCCAGCATGCTACAAATCGGGGAGCTGTTTTTT
CASMLQIGELFF
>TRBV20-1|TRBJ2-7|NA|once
TGCAGTGCTAGTCGAGGGAGTGATCCCTACGAGCAGTACTTC
CSASRGSDPYEQYF
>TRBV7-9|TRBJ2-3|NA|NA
TGTGCCAGCAGCGGTCGAAGGGCGGATATCACAGATACGCAGTATTTT
CASSGRRADITDTQYF
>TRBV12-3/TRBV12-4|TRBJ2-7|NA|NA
TGTGCCAGCAGTACAGGTACCTACGAGCAGTACTTC
CASSTGTYEQYF
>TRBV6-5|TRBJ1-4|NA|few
TGTGCCAGCAGTTCGGAAATTAAGGAAAAACTGTTTTTT
CASSSEIKEKLFF
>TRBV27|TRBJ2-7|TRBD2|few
TGTGCCAGCAGTTTACGCAGGTTCACTAGCGTATCCTACGAGCAGTACTTC
CASSLRRFTSVSYEQYF
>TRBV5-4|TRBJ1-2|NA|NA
TGTGCCAGCAGCTTGGGACAGGCTGAGGGCTATGGCTACACCTTC
CASSLGQAEGYGYTF
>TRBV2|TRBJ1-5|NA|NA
TGTGCCAGCAGTCGACCCGCCAATCAGCCCCAGCATTTT
CASSRPANQPQHF
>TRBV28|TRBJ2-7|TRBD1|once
TGTGCCAGCAGTACAGGGGGTCGGGAGCAGTACTTC
CASSTGGREQYF
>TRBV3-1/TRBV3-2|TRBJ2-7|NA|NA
TGTGCCAGCAGCCAAGATTCCCTTTTCGAGCAGTACTTC
CASSQDSLFEQYF
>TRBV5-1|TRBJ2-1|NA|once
TGCGCCAGCAGCCCCGATCCGTCCTACAATGAGCAGTTCTTC
CASSPDPSYNEQFF
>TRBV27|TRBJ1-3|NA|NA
TGTGCCAGCAGTCGAATCGGGGGCATAACCTCTGGAAACACCATATATTTT
CASSRIGGITSGNTIYF
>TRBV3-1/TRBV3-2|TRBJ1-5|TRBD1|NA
TGTGCCAGCAGCCCCACAGGGGTTCAGCCCCAGCATTTT
CASSPTGVQPQHF
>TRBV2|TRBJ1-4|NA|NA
TGTGCCAGCAGGGTGGGACAAAAACTGTTTTTT
CASRVGQKLFF
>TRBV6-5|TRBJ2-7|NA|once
TGTGCCAGCAGGAAGGAGTCGGCCGGGCAGTACTTC
CASRKESAGQYF
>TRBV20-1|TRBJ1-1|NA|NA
TGCAGTGCTAAGAGTTCTCCGCAAGCTTTCTTT
CSAKSSPQAFF
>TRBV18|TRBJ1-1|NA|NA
TGTGCCAGCTCATTCGACCCCCTTCTCACTGAAGCTTTCTTT
CASSFDPLLTEAFF
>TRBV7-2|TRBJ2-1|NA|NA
TGTGCCAGCAGCTTAGGTAGCACCAGAGAAAATGAGCAGTTCTTC
CASSLGSTRENEQFF
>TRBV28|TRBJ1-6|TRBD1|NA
TGTGCCAGCAGAGACCCGGGACAGGGGAATTCACCCCTCCACTTT
CASRDPGQGNSPLHF
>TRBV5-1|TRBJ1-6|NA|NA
TGCGCCAGCAGCGCTAACTATAATTCACCCCTCCACTTT
CASSANYNSPLHF
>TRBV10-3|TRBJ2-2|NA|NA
TGTGCCATCAATCAAGCGGAACGGGGCGGGGAGCTGTTTTTT
CAINQAERGGELFF
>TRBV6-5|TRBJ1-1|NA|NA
TGTGCCAGCAGTTACTCGGCAGGGCCGAAAGCTTTCTTT
CASSYSAGPKAFF